The rows below give T cell receptor beta chains drawn from one sample of a study of blood T cell repertoires in COVID-19. TCRdb's table, derived via immunoSEQ multiplex PCR, lists solely in-frame clones and lacks some. The sample consists of fewer than 250,000 clones, roughly 86% of them appearing once. The sequenced sample consisted of peripheral blood. These receptors all come from a woman aged 55-69 years who had recovered from COVID-19. Both conserved end residues are part of each CDR3. Fields, in order: V gene, clone size, J gene, D gene, CDR3 protein, CDR3 DNA. A D gene is named only where the DNA matches it firmly. Only part of the rows carry a size: once, few, many, or a class if the clone is expanded.

V gene: TRBV25-1
clone size: -
J gene: TRBJ1-4
D gene: -
CDR3 protein: CASSQQTSWNEKLFF
CDR3 DNA: TGTGCCAGCAGCCAACAGACGTCCTGGAACGAAAAACTGTTTTTT

V gene: TRBV7-3
clone size: -
J gene: TRBJ1-6
D gene: -
CDR3 protein: CASSLRGGNYNSPLHF
CDR3 DNA: TGTGCCAGCAGCCTCCGAGGGGGAAACTATAATTCACCCCTCCACTTT

V gene: TRBV12-5
clone size: -
J gene: TRBJ2-1
D gene: TRBD2
CDR3 protein: CASGTGGAYNEQFF
CDR3 DNA: TGTGCTAGTGGGACGGGGGGAGCCTACAATGAGCAGTTCTTC

V gene: TRBV6-2/TRBV6-3
clone size: -
J gene: TRBJ1-1
D gene: -
CDR3 protein: CASSYSRDSVTEAFF
CDR3 DNA: TGTGCCAGCAGTTACTCTAGAGACAGCGTCACTGAAGCTTTCTTT

V gene: TRBV5-1
clone size: few
J gene: TRBJ2-2
D gene: TRBD1
CDR3 protein: CASSLGDRATGELFF
CDR3 DNA: TGCGCCAGCAGCTTGGGGGACAGGGCTACCGGGGAGCTGTTTTTT

V gene: TRBV19
clone size: -
J gene: TRBJ1-2
D gene: -
CDR3 protein: CASRPPQEFGGYTF
CDR3 DNA: TGTGCCAGTAGACCTCCCCAGGAATTTGGCGGCTACACCTTC

V gene: TRBV6-1
clone size: -
J gene: TRBJ2-6
D gene: -
CDR3 protein: CASRDSSSGANVLTF
CDR3 DNA: TGTGCCAGCAGGGACTCTAGCTCTGGGGCCAACGTCCTGACTTTC

V gene: TRBV7-2
clone size: -
J gene: TRBJ1-6
D gene: TRBD1
CDR3 protein: CASSLEGGAYNSPLHF
CDR3 DNA: TGTGCCAGCAGCTTAGAAGGGGGCGCCTATAATTCACCCCTCCACTTT

V gene: TRBV3-1/TRBV3-2
clone size: -
J gene: TRBJ2-2
D gene: TRBD1
CDR3 protein: CASSQGDRVWGTGELFF
CDR3 DNA: TGTGCCAGCAGCCAAGGGGACAGGGTTTGGGGCACCGGGGAGCTGTTTTTT

V gene: TRBV7-8
clone size: -
J gene: TRBJ1-2
D gene: -
CDR3 protein: CASSLDRDGYTF
CDR3 DNA: TGTGCCAGCAGCTTAGACAGGGATGGCTACACCTTC

V gene: TRBV7-3
clone size: once
J gene: TRBJ2-3
D gene: -
CDR3 protein: CASSFGSTDTQYF
CDR3 DNA: TGTGCCAGCAGCTTTGGCAGCACAGATACGCAGTATTTT

V gene: TRBV6-2/TRBV6-3
clone size: -
J gene: TRBJ2-7
D gene: TRBD1
CDR3 protein: CASSRPRQGWNEQYF
CDR3 DNA: TGTGCCAGCAGTCGCCCTCGACAGGGTTGGAACGAGCAGTACTTC

V gene: TRBV13
clone size: -
J gene: TRBJ2-1
D gene: -
CDR3 protein: CASSLLVYNEQFF
CDR3 DNA: TGTGCCAGCAGCTTGCTAGTATACAATGAGCAGTTCTTC

V gene: TRBV7-9
clone size: -
J gene: TRBJ1-4
D gene: TRBD1
CDR3 protein: CASSLKGANEKLFF
CDR3 DNA: TGTGCCAGCAGCCTAAAGGGGGCGAATGAAAAACTGTTTTTT

V gene: TRBV14
clone size: -
J gene: TRBJ2-5
D gene: TRBD2
CDR3 protein: CASSQWSGGLWETGQETQYF
CDR3 DNA: TGTGCCAGCAGCCAATGGAGCGGGGGGCTTTGGGAGACGGGCCAAGAGACCCAGTACTTC

V gene: TRBV9
clone size: -
J gene: TRBJ2-2
D gene: TRBD2
CDR3 protein: CASSVRGEGTGELFF
CDR3 DNA: TGTGCCAGCAGCGTGAGAGGGGAGGGCACCGGGGAGCTGTTTTTT

V gene: TRBV5-1
clone size: -
J gene: TRBJ1-1
D gene: -
CDR3 protein: CASSFGAGVNSEAFF
CDR3 DNA: TGCGCCAGCAGCTTCGGCGCAGGGGTAAACTCTGAAGCTTTCTTT

V gene: TRBV15
clone size: -
J gene: TRBJ2-1
D gene: -
CDR3 protein: CATGVIGGAGEQFF
CDR3 DNA: TGTGCCACTGGCGTTATAGGGGGGGCTGGTGAGCAGTTCTTC

V gene: TRBV6-5
clone size: -
J gene: TRBJ1-2
D gene: TRBD1
CDR3 protein: CASRQQGDPYGYTF
CDR3 DNA: TGTGCCAGCAGACAACAGGGGGACCCCTATGGCTACACCTTC

V gene: TRBV20-1
clone size: few
J gene: TRBJ2-4
D gene: -
CDR3 protein: CSASARDRSGSKNIQYF
CDR3 DNA: TGCAGTGCCAGTGCTAGAGATCGGTCAGGGTCCAAAAACATTCAGTACTTC

V gene: TRBV7-8
clone size: -
J gene: TRBJ1-1
D gene: -
CDR3 protein: CASSLRGFLNTEAFF
CDR3 DNA: TGTGCCAGCAGCTTAAGGGGTTTTCTGAACACTGAAGCTTTCTTT

V gene: TRBV19
clone size: -
J gene: TRBJ1-1
D gene: -
CDR3 protein: CASNPSPRTAAEAFF
CDR3 DNA: TGTGCCAGTAACCCTAGCCCCCGGACAGCTGCTGAAGCTTTCTTT

V gene: TRBV19
clone size: -
J gene: TRBJ1-2
D gene: -
CDR3 protein: CASSIDGTTNYGYTF
CDR3 DNA: TGTGCCAGTAGTATAGATGGGACAACTAACTATGGCTACACCTTC

V gene: TRBV19
clone size: once
J gene: TRBJ2-7
D gene: -
CDR3 protein: CASTGQEGPYEQYF
CDR3 DNA: TGTGCCAGTACAGGGCAGGAGGGCCCCTACGAGCAGTACTTC

V gene: TRBV28
clone size: -
J gene: TRBJ1-2
D gene: TRBD1
CDR3 protein: CASSTGTGHGGYTF
CDR3 DNA: TGTGCCAGCAGTACCGGGACAGGGCATGGTGGCTACACCTTC

V gene: TRBV4-3
clone size: once
J gene: TRBJ1-1
D gene: TRBD1
CDR3 protein: CASSQDPGQVNTEAFF
CDR3 DNA: TGCGCCAGCAGCCAAGACCCGGGACAGGTGAACACTGAAGCTTTCTTT

V gene: TRBV6-2/TRBV6-3
clone size: once
J gene: TRBJ2-2
D gene: TRBD2
CDR3 protein: CASSHLARGDSGELFF
CDR3 DNA: TGTGCCAGCAGCCATCTAGCCCGGGGGGATTCCGGGGAGCTGTTTTTT

V gene: TRBV11-2
clone size: -
J gene: TRBJ1-1
D gene: TRBD1
CDR3 protein: CASRSWTGRNTEAFF
CDR3 DNA: TGTGCCAGCAGATCATGGACAGGGAGGAACACTGAAGCTTTCTTT

V gene: TRBV23-1
clone size: -
J gene: TRBJ1-1
D gene: -
CDR3 protein: CASSRFWEGTEAFF
CDR3 DNA: TGCGCCAGCAGTCGATTTTGGGAGGGCACTGAAGCTTTCTTT

V gene: TRBV5-4
clone size: -
J gene: TRBJ1-1
D gene: -
CDR3 protein: CASSLELLNTEAFF
CDR3 DNA: TGTGCCAGCAGCTTGGAGCTGTTGAACACTGAAGCTTTCTTT

V gene: TRBV7-6
clone size: -
J gene: TRBJ1-3
D gene: -
CDR3 protein: CASSLAGSTSGNTIYF
CDR3 DNA: TGTGCCAGCAGCTTAGCCGGGTCCACCTCTGGAAACACCATATATTTT

V gene: TRBV2
clone size: once
J gene: TRBJ1-5
D gene: -
CDR3 protein: CASSEGRGNQPQHF
CDR3 DNA: TGTGCCAGCAGTGAGGGGAGGGGGAATCAGCCCCAGCATTTT

V gene: TRBV9
clone size: -
J gene: TRBJ1-6
D gene: -
CDR3 protein: CASSQVGSPLHF
CDR3 DNA: TGTGCCAGCAGCCAGGTCGGCTCACCCCTCCACTTT

V gene: TRBV5-8
clone size: -
J gene: TRBJ2-2
D gene: -
CDR3 protein: CASSSVRELFF
CDR3 DNA: TGTGCCAGCAGCTCCGTCCGGGAGCTGTTTTTT

V gene: TRBV2
clone size: -
J gene: TRBJ1-5
D gene: -
CDR3 protein: CASRRNWAGLNQPQHF
CDR3 DNA: TGTGCCAGCAGGAGAAATTGGGCAGGACTTAATCAGCCCCAGCATTTT

V gene: TRBV7-3
clone size: -
J gene: TRBJ2-3
D gene: -
CDR3 protein: CASSFGATDTQYF
CDR3 DNA: TGTGCCAGCAGCTTTGGGGCTACAGATACGCAGTATTTT

V gene: TRBV10-3
clone size: -
J gene: TRBJ2-7
D gene: -
CDR3 protein: CAISDTGSSYEQYF
CDR3 DNA: TGTGCCATCAGTGACACAGGGAGCTCCTACGAGCAGTACTTC

V gene: TRBV5-1
clone size: -
J gene: TRBJ1-1
D gene: -
CDR3 protein: CASSSQAPNTEAFF
CDR3 DNA: TGCGCCAGCAGCTCACAGGCCCCGAACACTGAAGCTTTCTTT

V gene: TRBV19
clone size: -
J gene: TRBJ1-4
D gene: TRBD1
CDR3 protein: CASSIDRANEKLFF
CDR3 DNA: TGTGCCAGTAGTATCGACAGGGCAAACGAAAAACTGTTTTTT

V gene: TRBV5-6
clone size: -
J gene: TRBJ1-2
D gene: -
CDR3 protein: CASSEGQLYGYTF
CDR3 DNA: TGTGCCAGCAGCGAAGGACAGCTTTATGGCTACACCTTC

V gene: TRBV5-5
clone size: -
J gene: TRBJ2-7
D gene: -
CDR3 protein: CASRPTASYEQYF
CDR3 DNA: TGTGCCAGCAGACCCACAGCCTCCTACGAGCAGTACTTC

V gene: TRBV11-1
clone size: -
J gene: TRBJ2-1
D gene: TRBD2
CDR3 protein: CASKPGGDPYNEQFF
CDR3 DNA: TGTGCCAGCAAACCCGGGGGGGACCCCTACAATGAGCAGTTCTTC

V gene: TRBV15
clone size: -
J gene: TRBJ1-5
D gene: -
CDR3 protein: CATNLGSSNQPQHF
CDR3 DNA: TGTGCCACCAACCTGGGCAGTAGCAATCAGCCCCAGCATTTT

V gene: TRBV4-2
clone size: once
J gene: TRBJ2-1
D gene: TRBD2
CDR3 protein: CASSQAQAGASDNEQFF
CDR3 DNA: TGTGCCAGCAGCCAAGCTCAAGCGGGGGCCTCAGACAATGAGCAGTTCTTC

V gene: TRBV27
clone size: -
J gene: TRBJ2-2
D gene: -
CDR3 protein: CASSQTVGATGELFF
CDR3 DNA: TGTGCCAGCAGTCAAACAGTTGGGGCCACCGGGGAGCTGTTTTTT

V gene: TRBV7-6
clone size: once
J gene: TRBJ2-2
D gene: TRBD2
CDR3 protein: CASSSRAGGGTGELFF
CDR3 DNA: TGTGCCAGCAGCTCCCGAGCGGGGGGGGGCACCGGGGAGCTGTTTTTT

V gene: TRBV11-3
clone size: -
J gene: TRBJ2-5
D gene: -
CDR3 protein: CASSLESQETQYF
CDR3 DNA: TGTGCCAGCAGCTTAGAGAGCCAAGAGACCCAGTACTTC

V gene: TRBV6-1
clone size: -
J gene: TRBJ2-5
D gene: -
CDR3 protein: CASSVARATETQYF
CDR3 DNA: TGTGCCAGCAGTGTAGCGAGAGCCACAGAGACCCAGTACTTC

V gene: TRBV6-1
clone size: -
J gene: TRBJ2-3
D gene: -
CDR3 protein: CASSEFSQGKWDTQYF
CDR3 DNA: TGTGCCAGCAGTGAATTTTCGCAGGGGAAATGGGATACGCAGTATTTT

V gene: TRBV15
clone size: -
J gene: TRBJ2-1
D gene: -
CDR3 protein: CATSRDSSFNEQFF
CDR3 DNA: TGTGCCACCAGCAGAGATAGTAGCTTCAATGAGCAGTTCTTC

V gene: TRBV28
clone size: once
J gene: TRBJ2-7
D gene: -
CDR3 protein: CASSSYGEDGTYEQYF
CDR3 DNA: TGTGCCAGCAGTTCGTATGGAGAGGACGGGACCTACGAGCAGTACTTC

V gene: TRBV4-3
clone size: -
J gene: TRBJ1-1
D gene: -
CDR3 protein: CASSQGRGTEAFF
CDR3 DNA: TGCGCCAGCAGCCAAGGAAGAGGAACTGAAGCTTTCTTT

V gene: TRBV9
clone size: -
J gene: TRBJ2-5
D gene: TRBD1
CDR3 protein: CASSVGWTGATIKETQYF
CDR3 DNA: TGTGCCAGCAGCGTTGGCTGGACAGGGGCGACCATCAAAGAGACCCAGTACTTC